This TCR beta chain is drawn from a study of immune heterogeneity within non-small cell lung tumors. Study-wide findings and caveats: Alongside site-unique high-frequency clones, identical dominant CDR3 beta clonotypes recurred across tumor sites within a patient.

The authors used roughly 0.55 ug of bulk tumor genomic DNA per sample as template. Biopsy collection occurred during surgery, with several far-apart biopsies per primary tumor. Curative operations were performed on patients who had untreated, newly diagnosed non-small cell lung cancer. Having surgery with curative intent, the donors were patients newly diagnosed with non-small cell lung cancer. In its sample, this clonotype ranks as medium-sized. No antigen is known for it. Trimming cost V 6 bases and J 6 bases; bases outside gene matches: 10. The CDR3 runs 16 residues. Germline V gene data show CDR1 as MNHNS and CDR2 as SASEGT. Multiplex PCR relied on 32 V and 13 J primers to amplify TCR beta CDR3. MiXCR, applied by TCRdb to the multiplex PCR reads, yields one record per CDR3 protein. The repertoire holds around 11,000 distinct CDR3 sequences, approximately 20% seen once, with more than 3% in the top ten.

Sequencing was performed on lung tumor tissue. This chain connects TRBV6-1 to TRBJ2-7; TRBD2 aligns across 14 bases. The origin of this receptor is a man aged 55 to 70 with non-small cell lung cancer. The CDR3 bases are TGTGCCAGCAGCCTATCCGGACTAGCGGGAGGAAGCGAGCAGTACTTC. This codes for CASSLSGLAGGSEQYF.